The entry that follows covers one TCR beta chain sequence. Its antigen is still unknown. This sample's time point: week 35, safety follow-up. All doses held 300 ug of mutant IDH1 20-mer peptide, with topical imiquimod. New IDH1-mutant, ATRX-lost WHO grade 3 or 4 astrocytomas occurred in donors. This record comes from a study of a mutant IDH1 vaccine in newly diagnosed glioma. Across the study: Pretreatment consisted of radiotherapy, temozolomide, or both, with most receiving both. Week 35 was assigned to visit V12, and week 47 was assigned to visit V13.

Using immunoSEQ multiplex PCR, the repertoire was profiled, and TCRdb retains in-frame clones only, with some absent. The sample has some 71,000 clones, about 87% seen once. CDR3 length: 14 residues. Germline V CDR1 and CDR2: MRHNA, SNTAGT. V lost 6 bases to trimming and J lost 0 bases; unmatched junction nucleotides: 2. The receptor comes from a man aged 30-40 years with glioma. The specimen was PBMCs, collected from a glioma patient whose treatment included an IDH1 peptide vaccine. The chain recombines TRBV6-4 with TRBJ2-1, with 7 positions matching TRBD2. CDR3 loop: CASSGGSSYNEQFF. As DNA, the CDR3 is TGTGCCAGCAGCGGCGGGAGCTCCTACAATGAGCAGTTCTTC.